This T cell receptor (beta chain) appears in the sequencing data of a study of long-term antiretroviral therapy in people with HIV. Study-level findings and limits: Collection of the blood took place between the mid-2000s and the late 2010s. The ART regimens in use then may have been less effective than current ones.

Runs used v3.0 of the immunoSEQ assay and were done at survey level. The assay was immunoSEQ multiplex PCR, and TCRdb's table has in-frame clones only and misses some. The sample lists roughly 39,000 clones; 75% to 90% were seen once. The V gene's germline CDR1 is SGHTA and CDR2 FQGNSA. This CDR3 has 15 residues. V was clipped by 7 bases and J by 0 bases, with 13 bases between them. For this clone: The target antigen is unknown.

This chain uses TRBV7-2 with TRBJ2-1; the D is unclear. Material: unsorted PBMCs, obtained just before starting antiretroviral therapy. The clonotype originates from a woman younger than 30 with HIV. The CDR3 region has the DNA TGTGCCAGCACCAAAGACTGGAGCTCCTACAATGAGCAGTTCTTC. It encodes CASTKDWSSYNEQFF. Variable domain in full (rest from reference TRBV7-2 and TRBJ2-1): GAGVSQSPSNKVTEKGKDVELRCDPISGHTALYWYRQSLGQGLEFLIYFQGNSAPDKSGLPSDRFSAERTGGSVSTLTIQRTQQEDSAVYLCASTKDWSSYNEQFFGPGTRLTVL.